This T cell receptor (beta chain) was obtained from a study of CD8+CD57+ T cells in acquired aplastic anemia. Study background: Sorted CD4+ and CD8+ cell DNA averaged about 3.5 ug.

It was genomic DNA that served as the template for profiling TCR beta VDJ and CDR3. TCRdb fed the reads into MiXCR, producing one record per CDR3 protein. The repertoire holds approximately 300,000 distinct CDR3 sequences, with 45% to 65% as singletons. Sequencing involved patients with CD8+CD57+ cell expansion previously shown by flow cytometry. This clonotype originated in a human donor with aplastic anemia. The sample consisted of sorted CD4+, CD8+, or CD8+CD57+ T cells (not recorded which) from PBMCs.

As DNA, the CDR3 is TGTGCCACCAGTGATTTGGACAGCAGATGGTACTTC. This gives the protein CATSDLDSRWYF. The chain is built from TRBV24-1 and TRBJ2-5; weak D call: TRBD1 (5 bases). The ends were cut back, 0 bases at V and 13 bases at J, with 11 bases in the middle. There are 12 residues in the CDR3. Germline CDR1 KGHDR, CDR2 SFDVKD.